This T cell receptor (beta chain) was recorded in a study of beta chain features in type 1 diabetes. Study-wide results and limits: Type 1 diabetes patients showed fewer insertions and more deletions at VDJ junctions. Patients and controls would share equally any PCR tilt toward shorter templates. In the patient group, naive, central memory and Treg TCRB repertoires seemed more alike than in the healthy donor group. All four CD4+ subsets of Type 1 diabetes patients contained TCRB CDR3s that were moderately but significantly shorter.

Expressed TCRB transcripts were sequenced because the isolated RNA had all been reverse transcribed beforehand. Sequencing was performed with immunoSEQ multiplex PCR; in TCRdb, only in-frame clones are kept and a portion is missing. The repertoire holds under 300,000 clones, with approximately 15% as singletons. With respect to this clone: Its target is not known.

Stem cell-like memory, regulatory, central memory and naive CD4+ cells were sorted via CD45RO/CCR7/CD25/CD127/CD95/CD27. The sample taken for sequencing was naive CD4+ T cells from blood. The receptor was derived from a man aged 30-40 years with type 1 diabetes.

The CDR3 coding sequence is TGTGCCAGCAGCCAAACAGCTTCCTATGGCTACACCTTC. Encoded protein: CASSQTASYGYTF. The chain combines TRBV4-2 with TRBJ1-2; D gene uncertain. Germline V gives CDR1 LGHNA, CDR2 YNFKEQ. Trimming removed 2 bases at V and 4 bases at J, with 8 bases between. The CDR3 loop spans 13 amino acids.